Listed here are 16 T cell receptor beta chains from one sample, sequenced in a study of T cell responses to AZD1222 COVID-19 vaccine. Data came from immunoSEQ multiplex PCR; TCRdb stores just in-frame clones and leaves some out. The table has some 120,000 clones, roughly 90% seen once. The sequences come from peripheral blood, collected on day 0 of AZD1222 vaccination. The receptors shown here come from an adult in good health.

The V call is TRBV7-9, the J call TRBJ1-2; 7 bases agree with TRBD1. J lost 4 bases, V lost 5 bases, and 13 bases had no gene match. Germline V gives CDR1 SEHNR, CDR2 FQNEAQ (reference sequence). The CDR3 is 16 amino acids. This CDR3 reads CASSPKGALSLYGYTF. In nucleotides, the CDR3 is TGTGCCAGCAGCCCCAAGGGGGCCCTGTCTCTCTATGGCTACACCTTC.

The chain carries TRBV4-1 and TRBJ2-5; 10 nucleotides agree with TRBD2. The CDR3 sequence is 16 residues long. The germline CDR1 and CDR2 sequences are MGHRA and YSYEKL. The ends lost 6 bases at V and 5 bases at J; junction bases unmatched: 12. The CDR3 bases are TGCGCCAGCAGTCCGCCACCGGGACTAGCGAGTGAGACCCAGTACTTC. Translating it yields CASSPPPGLASETQYF.

This chain connects TRBV19 to TRBJ1-5, with a possible D match to TRBD1 (6 bases). Germline loops: CDR1 LNHDA, CDR2 SQIVND (reference sequence). Deletions cut 5 bases from V and 4 bases from J, with 18 bases between. CDR3 size: 16 residues. The CDR3 nucleotides are TGTGCCAGTAGTCCCGCAGGGTGGGGGCTTAATCAGCCCCAGCATTTT. Translation: CASSPAGWGLNQPQHF.

This chain uses TRBV13 with TRBJ1-2; 7 bases fit TRBD1. The germline V gene encodes CDR1 PRHDT and CDR2 FYEKMQ (reference sequence). V dropped 2 bases and J dropped 7; count of bases not matched to a gene: 7. The CDR3 covers 14 residues. The chain's CDR3 is CASSLRAYRGGYTF. Written as DNA, the CDR3 is TGTGCCAGCAGCTTACGGGCCTACAGGGGTGGCTACACCTTC.

The chain joins TRBV2 to TRBJ1-4, with D possibly being TRBD1 (5 bases). Germline values: CDR1 SNHLY, CDR2 FYNNEI. The ends were cut back, 9 bases at V and 2 bases at J, with 16 bases in the middle. The CDR3 has 15 residues. The CDR3 region has the DNA TGTGCCAGTAGAAGGTGGGGCAGTACTAATGAAAAACTGTTTTTT. Encoded protein: CASRRWGSTNEKLFF.

The chain recombines TRBV6-5 with TRBJ1-1; no clear D gene. The germline V gene encodes CDR1 MNHEY and CDR2 SVGAGI. The CDR3 has 13 residues. Trimming removed 5 bases at V and 1 base at J, with 8 bases between. CDR3 bases: TGTGCCAGCAGTCTACAACCGAACACTGAAGCTTTCTTT. Translation: CASSLQPNTEAFF.

The chain has TRBV11-2 and TRBJ2-7, with TRBD1 matching over 7 bases. This CDR3 region has 14 residues. Germline V gene sequence: CDR1 SGHAT, CDR2 FQNNGV. J gave up 2 bases and V 5 bases, and 6 bases lay outside the gene matches. The CDR3 DNA is TGTGCCAGCAGCCCGGGACAGCTAACCTACGAGCAGTACTTC. Translated: CASSPGQLTYEQYF.

The V and J genes are TRBV28 and TRBJ2-1, with no clear D. This CDR3 comprises 11 residues. The germline V and J ends were trimmed by 3 bases and 9 bases, with 6 bases remaining between them. CDR1 MDHEN and CDR2 SYDVKM come from the germline V gene. The CDR3, as DNA: TGTGCCAGCAGTTTTGCGGTTGAGCAGTTCTTC. It codes for CASSFAVEQFF.

This clone was seen only once. This chain joins TRBV6-4 and TRBJ2-1, with 7 nucleotides matching TRBD2. Germline CDR1 and CDR2: MRHNA and SNTAGT. The CDR3 has 16 residues. V trimming: 5 bases; J trimming: 2 bases; junction bases outside the gene matches: 9. In nucleotides, the CDR3 is TGTGCCAGCAGTCTCCGCTGGCGGGAGACCTACAATGAGCAGTTCTTC. This translates into CASSLRWRETYNEQFF.

This clone was seen a few times. The chain joins TRBV28 to TRBJ1-1; D is uncertain. The CDR3 covers 11 residues. The V end was cut by 5 bases, the J end by 2 bases, with 3 bases between. CDR1 is MDHEN, CDR2 SYDVKM, per germline. The CDR3 loop reads CASSRNTEAFF. CDR3 bases: TGTGCCAGCAGTCGCAACACTGAAGCTTTCTTT. The complete variable domain, with remaining parts taken from reference TRBV28 and TRBJ1-1, reads DVKVTQSSRYLVKRTGEKVFLECVQDMDHENMFWYRQDPGLGLRLIYFSYDVKMKEKGDIPEGYSVSREKKERFSLILESASTNQTSMYLCASSRNTEAFFGQGTRLTVV.

This clone was picked up a small number of times. The J gene is TRBJ2-5, the V gene TRBV28; the match to TRBD2 covers 10 bases. Germline V CDR1 and CDR2: MDHEN, SYDVKM. J was trimmed by 1 base and V by 3 bases; bases with no gene match: 8. CDR3 length: 17 amino acids. The CDR3 sequence: CASSLPSGRRVQETQYF. As DNA, the CDR3 is TGTGCCAGCAGTTTGCCTAGCGGGAGAAGGGTCCAAGAGACCCAGTACTTC.

The chain couples TRBV15 to TRBJ1-2; tentatively, D is TRBD1 (6 bases). V lost 1 base and J 4 bases, leaving 19 bases between the germline ends. This CDR3 region has 17 residues. The germline CDR1 and CDR2 sequences are LNHNV and YYDKDF (reference sequence). The CDR3, as DNA: TGTGCCACCAGCAGAGGAGGCAGCAGGGGCCTGGGCTATGGCTACACCTTC. Translation gives CATSRGGSRGLGYGYTF.

The rearrangement uses TRBV3-1 (or the pseudogene TRBV3-2) and TRBJ2-5; 8 bases match TRBD1. The V and J ends lost 1 base and 3 bases, in that order; junction bases with no gene match: 7. The CDR3 has 16 amino acids. Germline CDR1 and CDR2: LGHDT and YNNKEL (reference sequence). The CDR3 bases are TGTGCCAGCAGCCAAGCTACGAGACAGGGGAAAGAGACCCAGTACTTC. This codes for CASSQATRQGKETQYF.

The chain is built from TRBV27 and TRBJ1-3; D unclear. The germline V and J ends were trimmed by 8 bases and 0 bases, with 14 bases remaining between them. Per germline, CDR1 MNHEY and CDR2 SMNVEV (reference sequence). CDR3 length: 15 residues. The CDR3 spells CASAAGPFSGNTIYF. The CDR3 DNA reads as TGTGCCAGCGCGGCAGGACCTTTCTCTGGAAACACCATATATTTT.

The gene calls are TRBV7-9 and TRBJ2-7; 7 bases align to TRBD2. V dropped 4 bases and J dropped 9; count of bases not matched to a gene: 3. The germline V gene has CDR1 SEHNR and CDR2 FQNEAQ (reference sequence). This CDR3 is 11 amino acids long. This CDR3 is CASSSTSWQYF. DNA of the CDR3: TGTGCCAGCAGCTCGACTAGCTGGCAGTACTTC.

This rearrangement joins TRBV6-1 to TRBJ2-7; 7 bases agree with TRBD2. The trim removed 2 bases at V and 4 bases at J, leaving 5 bases unmatched. CDR3 length: 14 amino acids. The germline gives CDR1 MNHNS, CDR2 SASEGT. The CDR3 DNA follows: TGTGCCAGCAGTGAACCGGGGAGGGAATACGAGCAGTACTTC. The encoded protein is CASSEPGREYEQYF.